These 17 T cell receptor beta chains were sequenced from one sample in a study of blood T cell repertoires in COVID-19. Method: immunoSEQ multiplex PCR; TCRdb's copy keeps in-frame clones and lacks some. The table records about 160,000 clones, roughly 90% of them present only once. Sequencing was carried out using peripheral blood. Receptor source: a man between 18 and 29 years old with acute or convalescent COVID-19.

The chain recombines TRBV24-1 with TRBJ1-1; perhaps TRBD1 as D (5 bases). Trimming left V 3 bases short and J 13 bases short, with 11 bases between. The V gene's germline CDR1 is KGHDR and CDR2 SFDVKD. The CDR3 extends over 11 amino acids. The CDR3 DNA reads TGTGCCACCAGTGATGCGATAGGGGTTTTCTTT. This encodes CATSDAIGVFF.

This clone was detected a few times. V gene TRBV30 combines with J gene TRBJ1-1; D remains unclear. The CDR3 has 15 residues. The V and J ends lost 1 base and 1 base respectively, with 13 bases between them. The V gene's germline CDR1 is GTSNPN and CDR2 SVGIG (reference sequence). CDR3 sequence reads: CAWSGRAGGNTEAFF. DNA for the CDR3: TGTGCCTGGAGTGGTAGGGCCGGAGGGAACACTGAAGCTTTCTTT.

This chain connects TRBV5-1 to TRBJ2-4; TRBD1 might be the D (5 bases). The V end was cut by 2 bases, the J end by 2 bases, with 8 bases between. The CDR3 is made up of 14 amino acids. The germline V gene encodes CDR1 SGHRS and CDR2 YFSETQ. CDR3 nucleotides: TGCGCCAGCAGCTTAGACAGAACCAAAAACATTCAGTACTTC. Protein sequence: CASSLDRTKNIQYF.

Note on this clone: Additional DNA sequences in this sample encode the identical CDR3. V usage is TRBV19 and J usage is TRBJ1-1, with TRBD1 identical over 7 bases. This CDR3 has 13 residues. The junction had 0 bases not matched to a gene; V was cut back by 4 bases and J by 1 base. Germline loops: CDR1 LNHDA, CDR2 SQIVND (reference sequence). For the CDR3, the DNA is TGTGCCAGTAGTACAGGGGGGAACACTGAAGCTTTCTTT. Protein sequence: CASSTGGNTEAFF.

The rearrangement joins TRBV12-3 or TRBV12-4 to TRBJ1-2; TRBD1 matches at 8 bases. The length of the CDR3 is 13 residues. Unmatched junction bases numbered 9, after V lost 8 bases and J lost 7 bases. CDR3 DNA: TGTGCCAGCGGTAATACAGGGGGTGGTGGCTACACCTTC. It yields the protein CASGNTGGGGYTF.

V gene TRBV9 combines with J gene TRBJ1-1, with TRBD1 matching over 7 bases. J gave up 1 base and V 4 bases, and 4 bases lay outside the gene matches. This CDR3 contains 14 residues. The germline V gene has CDR1 SGDLS and CDR2 YYNGEE. CDR3 region: CASSPRQGNTEAFF. The CDR3 region has the DNA TGTGCCAGCAGCCCGCGACAGGGGAACACTGAAGCTTTCTTT.

V usage is TRBV27 and J usage is TRBJ1-2; TRBD1 matches at 8 bases. This CDR3 has 15 amino acids. J was trimmed by 5 bases and V by 1 base; bases with no gene match: 6. CDR1 is MNHEY, CDR2 SMNVEV, per germline (reference sequence). Here the CDR3 reads CASSLLWTGQYGYTF. The CDR3 DNA is TGTGCCAGCAGTTTATTGTGGACAGGGCAATATGGCTACACCTTC.

This rearrangement joins TRBV19 to TRBJ2-2, with unresolved D. V shed 4 bases and J shed 0 bases, with 6 bases lying between them. The CDR3 has 14 residues. CDR1 LNHDA and CDR2 SQIVND come from the germline V gene (reference sequence). CDR3 residues: CASSTNTNTGELFF. CDR3 sequence (DNA): TGTGCCAGTAGTACCAACACGAACACCGGGGAGCTGTTTTTT.

The rearrangement joins TRBV24-1 to TRBJ1-2; D is undetermined. Trimming removed 8 bases at V and 8 bases at J, with 17 bases between. The CDR3 runs 13 residues. CDR1 is KGHDR and CDR2 is SFDVKD in the germline V gene. The CDR3 here is CATIARDRGGYTF. CDR3 nucleotides: TGTGCCACCATAGCCCGCGACCGAGGGGGCTACACCTTC.

The chain employs TRBV14 and TRBJ1-1, with TRBD1 as a possible D gene (5 bases). The length of the CDR3 is 18 residues. V lost 3 bases, J lost 5 bases, and 25 bases lay in between. From germline, CDR1 is SGHDN and CDR2 FVKESK. CDR3 in DNA: TGTGCCAGCAGCCACTCTCCAACGGGACTCCCCCACAGTACTGAAGCTTTCTTT. It yields the protein CASSHSPTGLPHSTEAFF. The variable domain in full, completed from reference TRBV14 and TRBJ1-1, reads EAGVTQFPSHSVIEKGQTVTLRCDPISGHDNLYWYRRVMGKEIKFLLHFVKESKQDESGMPNNRFLAERTGGTYSTLKVQPAELEDSGVYFCASSHSPTGLPHSTEAFFGQGTRLTVV.

The chain employs TRBV7-2 and TRBJ1-3; D is possibly TRBD1 (5 bases). Germline V gene data show CDR1 as SGHTA and CDR2 as FQGNSA. V lost 2 bases and J 3 bases, leaving 14 bases between the germline ends. The CDR3 has 16 amino acids. This CDR3 reads CASSLRVQVNGNTIYF. The CDR3 region has the DNA TGTGCCAGCAGCTTAAGAGTACAGGTCAATGGAAACACCATATATTTT.

The chain joins TRBV5-1 to TRBJ2-5, with 14 bases lining up with TRBD2. V was pared by 2 bases and J by 5 bases, with 8 bases of the junction left unmatched. This CDR3 comprises 17 residues. Germline assignment: CDR1 SGHRS and CDR2 YFSETQ. CDR3 sequence (DNA): TGCGCCAGCAGCTTAGGGACTAGCGGGGGACTGGGGGAGACCCAGTACTTC. It specifies CASSLGTSGGLGETQYF.

V usage is TRBV24-1 and J usage is TRBJ2-2; 7 nucleotides match TRBD1. Germline trimming cut 4 bases from V and 0 bases from J; bases unmatched to any gene: 4. Germline values: CDR1 KGHDR, CDR2 SFDVKD. This CDR3 is built from 16 residues. CDR3 nucleotides: TGTGCCACCAGTGACTCCGGGACAGCGAACACCGGGGAGCTGTTTTTT. It encodes CATSDSGTANTGELFF.

V usage is TRBV11-2 and J usage is TRBJ1-3; D may be TRBD1 (6 bases). Per the germline V gene, CDR1 is SGHAT and CDR2 is FQNNGV. CDR3 length: 14 amino acids. V was cut by 4 bases and J by 3 bases, with 10 bases left in between. CDR3 protein: CASSSSQGGNTIYF. CDR3 DNA: TGTGCCAGCAGCTCCTCACAGGGTGGAAACACCATATATTTT.

This clone was found once. The chain combines TRBV24-1 with TRBJ2-3; TRBD1 is a possible D gene (7 bases). The germline gives CDR1 KGHDR, CDR2 SFDVKD. The CDR3 covers 13 residues. V lost 10 bases, J lost 1 base, and 11 bases lay in between. The CDR3 loop is CATEGAGTDTQYF. The DNA of the CDR3 is TGTGCCACGGAGGGGGCAGGCACAGATACGCAGTATTTT.

The rearrangement uses TRBV24-1 and TRBJ2-3; D possibly corresponds to TRBD2 (6 bases). CDR3 length: 18 amino acids. Germline-derived CDR1 and CDR2 are KGHDR and SFDVKD. Trimming took off 4 bases at V and 1 base at J, with 20 bases between the two ends. CDR3 DNA: TGTGCCACCAGTGACCGATTCGGTGCGGGACCCCGCACAGATACGCAGTATTTT. This gives the protein CATSDRFGAGPRTDTQYF.

The chain has TRBV3-1 (or the pseudogene TRBV3-2) and TRBJ1-3, with D unresolved. The V gene lost 0 bases and the J gene lost 5 bases, with 8 bases spanning the gap. The CDR3 extends over 14 amino acids. Germline V gene lookup returns CDR1 LGHDT and CDR2 YNNKEL (reference sequence). CDR3: CASSQDTTRNTIYF. As DNA, the CDR3 is TGTGCCAGCAGCCAAGATACAACCCGAAACACCATATATTTT.